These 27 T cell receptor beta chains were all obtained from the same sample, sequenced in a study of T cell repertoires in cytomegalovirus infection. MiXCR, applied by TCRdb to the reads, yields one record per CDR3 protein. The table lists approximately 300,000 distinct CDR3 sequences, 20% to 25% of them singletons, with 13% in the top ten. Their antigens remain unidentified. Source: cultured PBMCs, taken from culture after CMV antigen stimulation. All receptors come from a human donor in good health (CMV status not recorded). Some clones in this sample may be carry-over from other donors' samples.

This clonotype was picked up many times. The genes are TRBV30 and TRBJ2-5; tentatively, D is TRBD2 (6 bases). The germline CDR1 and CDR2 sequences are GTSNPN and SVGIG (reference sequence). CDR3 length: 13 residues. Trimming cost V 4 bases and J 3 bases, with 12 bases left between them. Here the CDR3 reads CAWIRGGEETQYF. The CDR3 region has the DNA TGTGCCTGGATTAGGGGAGGCGAAGAGACCCAGTACTTC.

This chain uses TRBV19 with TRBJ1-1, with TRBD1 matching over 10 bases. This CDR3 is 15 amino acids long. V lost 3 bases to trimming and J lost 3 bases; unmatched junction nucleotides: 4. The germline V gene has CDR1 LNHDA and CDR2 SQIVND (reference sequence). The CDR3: CASSIRDRGHTEAFF. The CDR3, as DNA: TGTGCCAGTAGTATCCGGGACAGGGGACACACTGAAGCTTTCTTT.

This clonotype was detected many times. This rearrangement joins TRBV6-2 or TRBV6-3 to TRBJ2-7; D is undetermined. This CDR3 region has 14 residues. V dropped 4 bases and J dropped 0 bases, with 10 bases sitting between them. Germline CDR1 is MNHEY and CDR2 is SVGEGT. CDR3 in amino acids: CASSFTSSSYEQYF. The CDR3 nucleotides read TGTGCCAGCAGTTTCACTTCGAGCTCCTACGAGCAGTACTTC.

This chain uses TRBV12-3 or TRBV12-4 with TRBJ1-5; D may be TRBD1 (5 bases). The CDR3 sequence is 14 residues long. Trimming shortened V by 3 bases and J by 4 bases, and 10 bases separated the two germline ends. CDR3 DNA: TGTGCCAGCAGTTTTGGGGGAATGAATCAGCCCCAGCATTTT. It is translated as CASSFGGMNQPQHF.

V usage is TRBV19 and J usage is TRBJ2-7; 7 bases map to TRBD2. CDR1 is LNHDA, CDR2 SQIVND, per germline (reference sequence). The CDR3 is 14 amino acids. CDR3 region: CASSIAGGSYEQYV. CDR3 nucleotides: TGTGCCAGTAGCATAGCGGGCGGCTCCTACGAGCAGTACGTC.

The CDR3 reads CASSFKTGISEQYF. CDR3 DNA: TGTGCCAGCAGTTTCAAGACAGGGATCTCCGAGCAGTACTTC. The V and J genes are TRBV6-5 and TRBJ2-7; 7 bases are shared with TRBD1. CDR3 length: 14 amino acids. The trim removed 4 bases at V and 6 bases at J, leaving 9 bases unmatched. The germline CDR1 and CDR2 sequences are MNHEY and SVGAGI.

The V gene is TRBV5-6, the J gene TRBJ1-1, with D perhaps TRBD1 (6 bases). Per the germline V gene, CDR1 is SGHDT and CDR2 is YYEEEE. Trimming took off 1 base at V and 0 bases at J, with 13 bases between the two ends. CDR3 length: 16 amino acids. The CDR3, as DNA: TGTGCCAGCAGCTTGCTGGGGGGCGATCTGAACACTGAAGCTTTCTTT. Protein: CASSLLGGDLNTEAFF.

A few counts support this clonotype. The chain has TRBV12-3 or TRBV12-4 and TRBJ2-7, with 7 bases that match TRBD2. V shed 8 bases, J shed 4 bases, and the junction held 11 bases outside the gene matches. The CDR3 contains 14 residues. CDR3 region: CASGSFRGSYEQYF. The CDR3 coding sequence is TGTGCCAGCGGATCCTTTCGCGGGAGTTACGAGCAGTACTTC.

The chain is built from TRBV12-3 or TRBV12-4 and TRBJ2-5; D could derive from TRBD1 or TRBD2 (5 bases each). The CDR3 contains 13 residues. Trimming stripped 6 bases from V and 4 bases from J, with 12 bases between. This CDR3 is CASRNGAGETQYF. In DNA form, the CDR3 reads TGTGCCAGCAGGAACGGGGCGGGAGAGACCCAGTACTTC.

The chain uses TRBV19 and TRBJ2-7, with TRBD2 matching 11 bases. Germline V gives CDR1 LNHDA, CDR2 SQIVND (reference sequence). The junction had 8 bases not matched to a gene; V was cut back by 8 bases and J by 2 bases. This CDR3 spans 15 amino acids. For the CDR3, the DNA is TGTGCCAGTGCAACCCTACTAGCGGGAGCCTACGAGCAGTACTTC. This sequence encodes CASATLLAGAYEQYF.

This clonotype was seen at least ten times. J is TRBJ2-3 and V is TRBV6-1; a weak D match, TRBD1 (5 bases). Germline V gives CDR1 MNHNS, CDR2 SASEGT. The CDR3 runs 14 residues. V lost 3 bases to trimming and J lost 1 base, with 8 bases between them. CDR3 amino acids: CASSEGRGTDTQYF. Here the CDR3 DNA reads TGTGCCAGCAGTGAGGGCAGGGGCACAGATACGCAGTATTTT.

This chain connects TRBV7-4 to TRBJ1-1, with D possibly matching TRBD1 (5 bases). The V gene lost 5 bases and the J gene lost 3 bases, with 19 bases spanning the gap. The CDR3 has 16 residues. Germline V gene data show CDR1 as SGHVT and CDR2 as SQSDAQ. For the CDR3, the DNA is TGTGCCAGCAGCCCGCGGTTGCGGGGACGGGACACTGAAGCTTTCTTT. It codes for CASSPRLRGRDTEAFF.

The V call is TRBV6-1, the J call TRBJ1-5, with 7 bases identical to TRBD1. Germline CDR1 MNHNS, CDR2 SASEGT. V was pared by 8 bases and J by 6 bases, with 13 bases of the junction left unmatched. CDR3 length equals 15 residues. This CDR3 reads CASVYTGVVTQPQHF. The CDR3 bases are TGTGCCAGCGTTTATACAGGGGTGGTCACTCAGCCCCAGCATTTT.

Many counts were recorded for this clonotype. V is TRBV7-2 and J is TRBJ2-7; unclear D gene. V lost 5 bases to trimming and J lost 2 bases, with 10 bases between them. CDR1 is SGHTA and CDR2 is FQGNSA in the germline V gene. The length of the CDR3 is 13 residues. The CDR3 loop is CASSESRAYEQYV. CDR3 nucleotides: TGTGCCAGCAGCGAAAGCAGAGCCTACGAGCAGTACGTC.

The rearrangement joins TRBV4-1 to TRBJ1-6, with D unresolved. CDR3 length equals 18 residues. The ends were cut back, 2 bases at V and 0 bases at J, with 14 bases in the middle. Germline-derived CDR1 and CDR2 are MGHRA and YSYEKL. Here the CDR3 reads CASSQIPPKISYNSPLHF. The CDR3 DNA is TGCGCCAGCAGCCAAATACCTCCGAAGATCTCCTATAATTCACCCCTCCACTTT.

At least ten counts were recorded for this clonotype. The CDR3 DNA sequence: TGTGCCAGCAGCGTAGCTTCGCGAACAGATACGCAGTATTTT. This encodes CASSVASRTDTQYF. The chain joins TRBV9 to TRBJ2-3; D is uncertain. V was clipped by 0 bases and J by 3 bases, with 8 bases between them. This CDR3 has 14 residues. Germline V gene data show CDR1 as SGDLS and CDR2 as YYNGEE.

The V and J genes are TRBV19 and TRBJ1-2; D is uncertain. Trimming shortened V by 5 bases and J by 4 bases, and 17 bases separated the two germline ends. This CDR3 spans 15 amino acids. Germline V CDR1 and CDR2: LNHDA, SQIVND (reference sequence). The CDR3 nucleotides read TGTGCCAGTAGTGTATCAGCGACATTCATCTATGGCTACACCTTC. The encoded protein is CASSVSATFIYGYTF.

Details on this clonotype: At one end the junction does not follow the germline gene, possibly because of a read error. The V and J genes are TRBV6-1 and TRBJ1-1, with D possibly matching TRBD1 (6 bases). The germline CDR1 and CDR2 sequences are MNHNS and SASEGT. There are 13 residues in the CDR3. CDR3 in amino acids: CARSEIGQQEAFF. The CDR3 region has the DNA TGTGCCAGAAGTGAAATCGGACAGCAGGAAGCTTTCTTT.

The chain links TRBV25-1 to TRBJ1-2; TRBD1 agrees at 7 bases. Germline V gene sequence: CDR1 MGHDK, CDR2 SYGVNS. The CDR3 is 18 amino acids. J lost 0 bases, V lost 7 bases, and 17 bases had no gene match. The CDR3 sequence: CASTSSWDRREANYGYTF. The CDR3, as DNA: TGTGCCAGCACCTCCTCTTGGGACAGAAGGGAAGCTAACTATGGCTACACCTTC.

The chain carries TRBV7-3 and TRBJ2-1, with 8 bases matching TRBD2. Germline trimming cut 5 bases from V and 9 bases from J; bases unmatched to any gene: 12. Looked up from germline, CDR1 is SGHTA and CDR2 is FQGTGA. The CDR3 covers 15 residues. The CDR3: CASSIPGLGDLEQFF. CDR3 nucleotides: TGTGCCAGCAGCATACCGGGACTAGGTGATCTTGAGCAGTTCTTC. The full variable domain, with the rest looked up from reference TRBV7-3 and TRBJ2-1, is GAGVSQTPSNKVTEKGKYVELRCDPISGHTALYWYRQSLGQGPEFLIYFQGTGAADDSGLPNDRFFAVRPEGSVSTLKIQRTERGDSAVYLCASSIPGLGDLEQFFGPGTRLTVL.

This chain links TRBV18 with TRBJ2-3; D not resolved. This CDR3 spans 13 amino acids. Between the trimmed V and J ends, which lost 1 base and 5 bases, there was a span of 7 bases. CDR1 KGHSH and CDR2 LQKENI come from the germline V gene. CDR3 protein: CASSPRLQDTQYF. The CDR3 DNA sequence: TGTGCCAGCTCACCACGGTTGCAAGATACGCAGTATTTT.

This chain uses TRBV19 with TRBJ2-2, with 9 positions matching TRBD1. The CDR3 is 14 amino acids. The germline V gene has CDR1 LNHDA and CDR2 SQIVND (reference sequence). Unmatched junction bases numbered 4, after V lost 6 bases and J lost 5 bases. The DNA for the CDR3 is TGTGCCAGTAGGGGGACAGGGTGGACCGGGGAGCTGTTTTTT. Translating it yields CASRGTGWTGELFF.

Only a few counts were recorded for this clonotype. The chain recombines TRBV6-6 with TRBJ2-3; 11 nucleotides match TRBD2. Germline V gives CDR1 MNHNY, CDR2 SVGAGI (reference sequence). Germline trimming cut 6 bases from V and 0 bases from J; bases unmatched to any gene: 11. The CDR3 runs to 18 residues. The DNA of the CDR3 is TGTGCCAGCAGCCCCGGGACTAGCGGAGAAACTAGCACAGATACGCAGTATTTT. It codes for CASSPGTSGETSTDTQYF.

This CDR3 is CASSHGESQHF. The CDR3 nucleotides are TGTGCCAGCAGTCACGGGGAGTCCCAGCATTTT. The rearrangement links TRBV6-2 or TRBV6-3 to TRBJ1-5; D call uncertain. The V gene's germline CDR1 is MNHEY and CDR2 SVGEGT. The V end lost 5 bases, the J end lost 11 bases, and 10 bases lay between the germline ends. The CDR3 runs to 11 residues.

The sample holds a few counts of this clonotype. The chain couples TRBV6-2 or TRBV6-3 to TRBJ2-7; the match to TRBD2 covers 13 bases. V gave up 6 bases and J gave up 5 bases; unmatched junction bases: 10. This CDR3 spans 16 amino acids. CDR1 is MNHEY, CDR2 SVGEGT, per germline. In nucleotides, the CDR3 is TGTGCCAGCAGGAAACCAGGACTAGCGGGAGCCAACGAGCAGTACGTC. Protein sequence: CASRKPGLAGANEQYV.

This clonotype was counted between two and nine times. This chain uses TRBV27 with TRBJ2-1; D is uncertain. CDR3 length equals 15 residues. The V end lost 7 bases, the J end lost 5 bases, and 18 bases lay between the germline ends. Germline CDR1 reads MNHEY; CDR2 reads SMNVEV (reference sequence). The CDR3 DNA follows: TGTGCCAGCACCCCTTCATCTAGTCTGGACAATGAGCAGTTCTTC. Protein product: CASTPSSSLDNEQFF.

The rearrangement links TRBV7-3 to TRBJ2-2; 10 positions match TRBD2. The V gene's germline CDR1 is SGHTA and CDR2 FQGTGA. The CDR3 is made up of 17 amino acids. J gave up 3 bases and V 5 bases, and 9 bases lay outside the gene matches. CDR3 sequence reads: CASSQLSGRAHTGELFF. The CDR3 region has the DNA TGTGCCAGCAGCCAACTCAGCGGGAGGGCCCACACCGGGGAGCTGTTTTTT.